These 13 T cell receptor beta chains were all obtained from the same sample, sequenced in a study of T cells in Graves' hyperthyroidism and ophthalmopathy. The CDR3 regions of TCR beta were amplified from RNA transcripts. During a first-round RT-PCR of the TCR CDR3, the HTBI primer set was used. MiXCR, run by TCRdb on the multiplex PCR reads, gives a single entry per CDR3 protein. Among roughly 580,000 distinct CDR3 sequences listed, around 46% were seen once. The sample consisted of peripheral blood or thyroid tissue (not recorded which). The receptors stem from a woman younger than 35 with Graves' hyperthyroidism.

The chain joins TRBV12-3 or TRBV12-4 to TRBJ1-3, with D tentatively TRBD1 (5 bases). Trimming pared 6 bases from V and 3 bases from J, leaving 12 bases between. The CDR3 runs to 14 residues. In DNA, the CDR3 is TGTGCCAGCAGGCCCGGGGGGGGTGGAAACACCATATATTTT. Translation gives CASRPGGGGNTIYF.

This clonotype appeared a single time. The J gene is TRBJ1-6, the V gene TRBV6-5; 8 bases align to TRBD1. The CDR3 is 14 residues long. Germline V CDR1 and CDR2: MNHEY, SVGAGI. V lost 4 bases, J lost 9 bases, and 5 bases stayed unmatched. CDR3 nucleotide sequence: TGTGCCAGCAGTTCGTGGACAGGGACTTCACCCCTCCACTTT. It codes for CASSSWTGTSPLHF.

In its sample, this clonotype was seen many times. This sequence joins TRBV20-1 and TRBJ1-2, with TRBD1 matching over 9 bases. Germline CDR1 reads DFQATT; CDR2 reads SNEGSKA (reference sequence). V lost 3 bases to trimming and J lost 5 bases; unmatched junction nucleotides: 4. This CDR3 has 13 amino acids. The CDR3 coding sequence is TGCAGTGCTAGTGTGGACAGGGGATATGGCTACACCTTC. Amino acid sequence: CSASVDRGYGYTF.

With respect to this clonotype: A much larger clone is a single base away; this may be a read error. The gene calls are TRBV29-1 and TRBJ1-4, with TRBD1 as a possible D gene (5 bases). Germline CDR1 SQVTM, CDR2 ANQGSEA. V lost 1 base, J lost 0 bases, and 12 bases lay in between. The CDR3 is 16 residues long. The CDR3 DNA reads as TGCAGCGTTGAAGGGGGACGAGGAACAACTAATGAAAAACTGTTTTTT. It translates to CSVEGGRGTTNEKLFF.

The V gene is TRBV7-8, the J gene TRBJ2-5; TRBD1 might be the D (6 bases). V lost 4 bases and J lost 5, with 11 bases in between. Looked up from germline, CDR1 is SGHVS and CDR2 is FQNEAQ. CDR3 length: 13 residues. For the CDR3, the DNA is TGTGCCAGCAGCTCAGGGGTCGATGAGACCCAGTACTTC. Protein product: CASSSGVDETQYF.

Many counts were recorded for this clonotype. The chain recombines TRBV7-3 with TRBJ2-7; D uncertain. The germline V and J ends were trimmed by 5 bases and 2 bases, with 13 bases remaining between them. Germline values: CDR1 SGHTA, CDR2 FQGTGA. This CDR3 has 14 amino acids. The CDR3 DNA follows: TGTGCCAGCAGCCCAGCAAACCGCCCCTACGAGCAGTACTTC. It translates to CASSPANRPYEQYF.

In its sample, this clonotype was seen many times. A much larger clone is a single base away; this may be a read error. The V call is TRBV2, the J call TRBJ1-1, with TRBD1 matching over 7 bases. V was pared by 7 bases and J by 7 bases, with 6 bases of the junction left unmatched. The germline V gene has CDR1 SNHLY and CDR2 FYNNEI. This CDR3 contains 12 residues. The CDR3, as DNA: TGTGCCAGCACCGGGACAGCGGATGAAGCTTTCTTT. Translated, it gives CASTGTADEAFF.

A word on this clonotype: A read error may account for a junction end that differs from germline. The genes are TRBV29-1 and TRBJ2-7; 10 bases fit TRBD2. CDR3 length: 14 residues. Germline V gene lookup returns CDR1 SQVTM and CDR2 ANQGSEA. CDR3 in DNA: TGCAGCGTCGCAAGCGGGAGGGGACCCTACGGGCAGTACTTC. Protein sequence: CSVASGRGPYGQYF.

This sequence joins TRBV7-1 and TRBJ1-1; no firm D call. TRBV7-1 is noted as an ORF with a role that remains uncertain. There are 13 residues in the CDR3. V was pared by 3 bases and J by 7 bases, with 12 bases between. The DNA of the CDR3 is TGTGCCAGCAGCTCCCCGGGCCGCGGTGAAGCTTTCTTT. Translating gives CASSSPGRGEAFF.

This clonotype was seen at least ten times. The V and J genes are TRBV7-9 and TRBJ1-1; D is unresolved. Trimming cost V 6 bases and J 0 bases, with 8 bases left between them. Per the germline V gene, CDR1 is SEHNR and CDR2 is FQNEAQ (reference sequence). The CDR3 is 13 residues long. The CDR3 reads CASRAQLNTEAFF. DNA for the CDR3: TGTGCCAGCAGGGCACAGCTGAACACTGAAGCTTTCTTT. Combining the CDR3 with reference TRBV7-9 and TRBJ1-1 gives the whole variable domain DTGVSQNPRHKITKRGQNVTFRCDPISEHNRLYWYRQTLGQGPEFLTYFQNEAQLEKSRLLSDRFSAERPKGSFSTLEIQRTEQGDSAMYLCASRAQLNTEAFFGQGTRLTVV.

In nucleotides, the CDR3 is TGTGCTAGGAGGACAGGGGACTATGGCTACACCTTC. Protein product: CARRTGDYGYTF. This sequence joins TRBV2 and TRBJ1-2; TRBD1 agrees at 9 bases. The CDR3 totals 12 residues. CDR1 SNHLY and CDR2 FYNNEI come from the germline V gene.

This clonotype was seen repeatedly, ten times or more. Germline and junction disagree at one end, which may indicate a read error. The V call is TRBV2, the J call TRBJ2-5, with 9 bases fitting TRBD1. The CDR3 is made up of 14 amino acids. CDR1 and CDR2 (germline): SNHLY, FYNNEI. The CDR3 protein is CASRGTGRQGTQYF. CDR3 bases: TGTGCCAGCAGGGGGACAGGGCGGCAAGGGACCCAGTACTTC.

The rearrangement links TRBV2 to TRBJ2-2, with 7 bases that match TRBD2. The length of the CDR3 is 14 residues. V was clipped by 8 bases and J by 0 bases; unmatched bases: 3. In germline, CDR1 is SNHLY, CDR2 FYNNEI. CDR3 DNA: TGTGCCAGCTGCCTAGCGGCGAACACCGGGGAGCTGTTTTTT. Translation gives CASCLAANTGELFF.